This T cell receptor (beta chain) was identified during a study of blood T cell repertoires in COVID-19. Study details: Sources were T cells, B-cell-depleted T cells, or PBMCs; the material itself was cDNA or gDNA.

Self-reported history from a screening survey and questionnaire set each donor's cohort. Methods used by the authors: Estimation of nucleated cell counts relied on the amplification of reference gene primers. Only in-frame clones appear in the TCRdb table, and some are missing; sequencing was by immunoSEQ multiplex PCR. The V and J calls and the clone size are those of that table, but D and trimming were determined from the DNA. The sample has under 200,000 clones, roughly 82% seen once. The length of the CDR3 is 14 residues. V gave up 4 bases and J gave up 5 bases; unmatched junction bases: 5. CDR1 and CDR2 (germline): SQVTM, ANQGSEA.

This sequence was found in a man in his forties or fifties with acute COVID-19. Sequences were obtained from PBMCs or T cells enriched from blood (not recorded which). This chain joins TRBV29-1 and TRBJ2-7; TRBD2 aligns across 13 bases. The CDR3 DNA follows: TGCAGCGTTGCCGGGACTAGCGGGATCGACGAGCAGTACTTC. Translating it yields CSVAGTSGIDEQYF.